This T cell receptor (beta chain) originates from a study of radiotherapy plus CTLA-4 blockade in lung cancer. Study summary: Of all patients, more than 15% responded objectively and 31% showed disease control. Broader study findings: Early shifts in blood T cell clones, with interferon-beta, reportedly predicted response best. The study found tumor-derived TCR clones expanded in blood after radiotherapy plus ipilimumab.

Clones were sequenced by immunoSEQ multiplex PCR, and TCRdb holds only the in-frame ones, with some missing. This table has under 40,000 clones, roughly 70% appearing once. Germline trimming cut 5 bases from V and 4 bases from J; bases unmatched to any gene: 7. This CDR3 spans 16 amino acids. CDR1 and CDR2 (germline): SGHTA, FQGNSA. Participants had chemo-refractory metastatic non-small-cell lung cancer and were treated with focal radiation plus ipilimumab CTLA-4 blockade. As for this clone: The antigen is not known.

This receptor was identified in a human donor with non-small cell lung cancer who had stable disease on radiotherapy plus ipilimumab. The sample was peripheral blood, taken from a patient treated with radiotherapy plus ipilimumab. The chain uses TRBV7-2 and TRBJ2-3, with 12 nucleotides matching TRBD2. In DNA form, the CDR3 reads TGTGCCAGCAGCCCGCGACTAGCGGGAGTCTCAGATACGCAGTATTTT. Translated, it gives CASSPRLAGVSDTQYF.